These T cell receptor beta chains were read from a single sample in a study of cytomegalovirus exposure and HLA in healthy donors. Only in-frame clones appear in the TCRdb table, and some are missing; sequencing was by immunoSEQ multiplex PCR. The sample consists of about 98,000 clones, roughly 84% of them appearing once. Sequenced: PBMCs. The receptors originated from a man aged 18 to 35 in good health and CMV-seropositive. Each CDR3 is given with its conserved first and last residue. Each record gives: V gene, D gene, CDR3 protein. A D gene is named only where the DNA matches it firmly.

v_call: TRBV6-1
d_call: NA
cdr3_aa: CASSGTSGTLVGNTIYF

v_call: TRBV5-4
d_call: TRBD1
cdr3_aa: CASSYDREGEAFF

v_call: TRBV6-8
d_call: NA
cdr3_aa: CASSCHQQSRANVLTF

v_call: TRBV4-3
d_call: NA
cdr3_aa: CASSQDHLSVNEQFF

v_call: TRBV28
d_call: NA
cdr3_aa: CASSLTQGSNQPQHF

v_call: TRBV4-2
d_call: TRBD1
cdr3_aa: CASSQDRTGYYEQYF

v_call: TRBV11-3
d_call: TRBD1
cdr3_aa: CASSLWRGQDTEAFF

v_call: TRBV19
d_call: TRBD2
cdr3_aa: CASSLLAGGGGATDTQYF

v_call: TRBV4-2
d_call: TRBD1
cdr3_aa: CASSQMGGQGANYGYTF

v_call: TRBV2
d_call: TRBD1
cdr3_aa: CASSRQGANPEAFF

v_call: TRBV4-3
d_call: NA
cdr3_aa: CASSHIPGDATGELFF

v_call: TRBV6-5
d_call: TRBD1
cdr3_aa: CASSYTTGTDQPQHF

v_call: TRBV7-8
d_call: NA
cdr3_aa: CASSLIPEADYNSPLHF

v_call: TRBV19
d_call: TRBD1
cdr3_aa: CASSIRGQGNQPQHF

v_call: TRBV4-3
d_call: TRBD1
cdr3_aa: CASSNRDRYYNEQFF

v_call: TRBV27
d_call: NA
cdr3_aa: CASSPTQGSGANVLTF

v_call: TRBV4-2
d_call: NA
cdr3_aa: CASSANRAPDSPLHF

v_call: TRBV7-9
d_call: TRBD1
cdr3_aa: CASSLRQGSYEQYF

v_call: TRBV11-2
d_call: NA
cdr3_aa: CASSLDRVDTQYF

v_call: TRBV19
d_call: NA
cdr3_aa: CASSIFPGLNNEQFF

v_call: TRBV4-2
d_call: TRBD1
cdr3_aa: CASSQVGQGANYGYTF

v_call: TRBV6-5
d_call: TRBD1
cdr3_aa: CASSLTGGGDEQYF

v_call: TRBV27
d_call: TRBD2
cdr3_aa: CASSPPSGGTYEQYF